The 17 T cell receptor beta chains listed next were all sequenced from one sample in a study of blood T cell repertoires in COVID-19. Method: immunoSEQ multiplex PCR; TCRdb's copy keeps in-frame clones and lacks some. The table records tens of thousands of clones, 88% of them present only once. Input material: peripheral blood. The receptors stem from a human donor in a cohort sampled during active COVID-19.

The rearrangement joins TRBV29-1 to TRBJ1-1; 7 bases line up with TRBD1. The germline gives CDR1 SQVTM, CDR2 ANQGSEA. The V and J ends lost 2 bases and 1 base, in that order; junction bases with no gene match: 4. This CDR3 contains 14 residues. In DNA form, the CDR3 reads TGCAGCGTTGAACCGGGACAGCAGAACACTGAAGCTTTCTTT. It is translated as CSVEPGQQNTEAFF.

The rearrangement links TRBV27 to TRBJ1-1, with 10 bases that match TRBD1. The V gene's germline CDR1 is MNHEY and CDR2 SMNVEV (reference sequence). The J segment lost 6 bases and the V segment lost 6 bases, leaving 19 bases of the junction unmatched. The CDR3 runs 18 residues. The CDR3 DNA sequence: TGTGCCAGCAGGCCCCCGGGACAGGGGTGGGGTGTTACTTCTGAAGCTTTCTTT. It translates to CASRPPGQGWGVTSEAFF.

V gene TRBV5-1 combines with J gene TRBJ1-2; 8 bases are a match to TRBD1. The CDR3 runs 16 residues. With V trimmed by 0 bases and J by 4 bases, 8 bases remained unmatched. From germline, CDR1 is SGHRS and CDR2 YFSETQ. The CDR3 loop reads CASSLGAGQGGYGYTF. The DNA of the CDR3 is TGCGCCAGCAGCTTGGGGGCCGGACAGGGAGGCTATGGCTACACCTTC.

The rearrangement links TRBV2 to TRBJ2-7; D is undetermined. This CDR3 contains 12 residues. Germline CDR1 SNHLY, CDR2 FYNNEI. V was cut by 5 bases and J by 4 bases, with 9 bases left in between. The CDR3 loop is CASSYAVYEQYF. CDR3 sequence (DNA): TGTGCCAGCAGTTATGCGGTTTACGAGCAGTACTTC. The full variable domain, completed using reference TRBV2 and TRBJ2-7, is EPEVTQTPSHQVTQMGQEVILRCVPISNHLYFYWYRQILGQKVEFLVSFYNNEISEKSEIFDDQFSVERPDGSNFTLKIRSTKLEDSAMYFCASSYAVYEQYFGPGTRLTVT.

The chain links TRBV28 to TRBJ2-2; TRBD1 aligns across 9 bases. The J segment lost 4 bases and the V segment lost 4 bases, leaving 4 bases of the junction unmatched. Germline CDR1 is MDHEN and CDR2 is SYDVKM. The CDR3 sequence is 15 residues long. Here the CDR3 DNA reads TGTGCCAGCAGTTACAACAGGGGGCGCACCGGGGAGCTGTTTTTT. Amino acids: CASSYNRGRTGELFF.

J is TRBJ1-1 and V is TRBV19; D is possibly TRBD1 (5 bases). The CDR3 has 16 residues. Looked up from germline, CDR1 is LNHDA and CDR2 is SQIVND (reference sequence). Deletions cut 4 bases from V and 5 bases from J, with 20 bases between. The DNA for the CDR3 is TGTGCCAGTAGTAGCCCGGGACTCCCTTCTGAGACTGAAGCTTTCTTT. Protein product: CASSSPGLPSETEAFF.

The chain links TRBV19 to TRBJ2-2; TRBD1 is a possible D gene (5 bases). Germline CDR1 and CDR2: LNHDA and SQIVND (reference sequence). CDR3 length equals 16 residues. V shed 7 bases and J shed 3 bases, with 18 bases lying between them. The CDR3: CASTKLGSGYTGELFF. DNA of the CDR3: TGTGCCAGTACCAAGTTGGGTTCAGGGTACACCGGGGAGCTGTTTTTT.

The chain joins TRBV7-9 to TRBJ2-1, with D perhaps TRBD1 (6 bases). CDR1 is SEHNR, CDR2 FQNEAQ, per germline (reference sequence). The ends were cut back, 1 base at V and 6 bases at J, with 10 bases in the middle. This CDR3 comprises 14 residues. The CDR3 coding sequence is TGTGCCAGCAGCTTAGGATACAGGGTCAATGAGCAGTTCTTC. Its protein is CASSLGYRVNEQFF.

The rearrangement joins TRBV5-5 to TRBJ1-5; 9 bases line up with TRBD1. This CDR3 has 15 residues. V was clipped by 4 bases and J by 3 bases; unmatched bases: 5. Germline V gene data show CDR1 as SGHKS and CDR2 as YYEKEE (reference sequence). Here the CDR3 DNA reads TGTGCCAGCAGCGTAACAGGGGGCTTCAATCAGCCCCAGCATTTT. Its translation: CASSVTGGFNQPQHF. Complete variable domain (other parts from reference TRBV5-5 and TRBJ1-5): DAGVTQSPTHLIKTRGQQVTLRCSPISGHKSVSWYQQVLGQGPQFIFQYYEKEERGRGNFPDRFSARQFPNYSSELNVNALLLGDSALYLCASSVTGGFNQPQHFGDGTRLSIL.

A single count supports this clone. The gene calls are TRBV27 and TRBJ2-7, with 11 bases that match TRBD2. Germline lookup yields CDR1 MNHEY and CDR2 SMNVEV (reference sequence). CDR3 length equals 14 residues. J gave up 1 base and V 7 bases, and 3 bases lay outside the gene matches. This chain's CDR3 is CASMRLAGSYEQYF. Written as DNA, the CDR3 is TGTGCCAGCATGAGACTAGCGGGGTCCTACGAGCAGTACTTC.

J is TRBJ1-5 and V is TRBV28; D is undetermined. V was trimmed by 6 bases and J by 5 bases, leaving 8 bases between them. The germline V gene has CDR1 MDHEN and CDR2 SYDVKM. This CDR3 contains 12 residues. CDR3 in DNA: TGTGCCAGCAGGTCCACGGATCAGCCCCAGCATTTT. It codes for CASRSTDQPQHF.

Only a few counts were recorded for this clone. CDR3 DNA sequence: TGTGCCAGCAGCTTGGACAGGGGGTTGGTTGGCTACACCTTC. Protein product: CASSLDRGLVGYTF. V usage is TRBV5-4 and J usage is TRBJ1-2; TRBD1 matches at 8 bases. The CDR3 covers 14 residues. The junction had 5 bases not matched to a gene; V was cut back by 0 bases and J by 7 bases. CDR1 is SGHNT, CDR2 YYREEE, per germline (reference sequence). The whole variable domain, remainder taken from reference TRBV5-4 and TRBJ1-2, is ETGVTQSPTHLIKTRGQQVTLRCSSQSGHNTVSWYQQALGQGPQFIFQYYREEENGRGNFPPRFSGLQFPNYSSELNVNALELDDSALYLCASSLDRGLVGYTFGSGTRLTVV.

V gene TRBV5-1 combines with J gene TRBJ1-4; 7 bases line up with TRBD1. The germline gives CDR1 SGHRS, CDR2 YFSETQ. V shed 0 bases and J 2 bases; nucleotides not matched to a gene: 4. The CDR3 length is 16 residues. The CDR3 nucleotides are TGCGCCAGCAGCTTGGGGCCGGGACAGACTAATGAAAAACTGTTTTTT. Translation: CASSLGPGQTNEKLFF.

The V call is TRBV28, the J call TRBJ2-7, with TRBD2 matching over 7 bases. Germline CDR1 is MDHEN and CDR2 is SYDVKM. CDR3 length equals 14 residues. V gave up 5 bases and J gave up 3 bases; unmatched junction bases: 7. CDR3 DNA sequence: TGTGCCAGCAGTGGCCCTGGACTAGTCTACGAGCAGTACTTC. Protein: CASSGPGLVYEQYF. The whole variable domain, filled in from reference TRBV28 and TRBJ2-7, reads DVKVTQSSRYLVKRTGEKVFLECVQDMDHENMFWYRQDPGLGLRLIYFSYDVKMKEKGDIPEGYSVSREKKERFSLILESASTNQTSMYLCASSGPGLVYEQYFGPGTRLTVT.

The J gene is TRBJ1-2, the V gene TRBV6-6, with D maybe TRBD1 (6 bases). The germline CDR1 and CDR2 sequences are MNHNY and SVGAGI (reference sequence). The CDR3 totals 14 residues. Trimming pared 6 bases from V and 2 bases from J, leaving 13 bases between. The CDR3 bases are TGTGCCAGCAGGTCCTCCGGACAGAACTATGGCTACACCTTC. Encoded protein: CASRSSGQNYGYTF.

The chain couples TRBV7-2 to TRBJ2-1, with 9 bases matching TRBD2. With 4 bases clipped from V and 6 bases from J, the junction kept 16 bases outside the gene matches. The germline V gene encodes CDR1 SGHTA and CDR2 FQGNSA. The CDR3 consists of 18 residues. CDR3 sequence: CASSSLRGASGASNEQFF. CDR3 DNA: TGTGCCAGCAGCTCCCTTCGAGGGGCTAGCGGGGCTTCCAATGAGCAGTTCTTC. Drawing the rest from reference TRBV7-2 and TRBJ2-1, the complete variable domain is GAGVSQSPSNKVTEKGKDVELRCDPISGHTALYWYRQSLGQGLEFLIYFQGNSAPDKSGLPSDRFSAERTGGSVSTLTIQRTQQEDSAVYLCASSSLRGASGASNEQFFGPGTRLTVL.

V usage is TRBV4-1 and J usage is TRBJ1-4, with a tentative D call TRBD1 (6 bases). The germline V gene has CDR1 MGHRA and CDR2 YSYEKL. The CDR3 is 14 amino acids. V was cut by 4 bases and J by 6 bases, with 12 bases left in between. The CDR3: CASSPRTADEKLFF. As DNA, the CDR3 is TGCGCCAGCAGCCCCCGGACAGCTGATGAAAAACTGTTTTTT.